The 32 T cell receptor beta chains below were found in one sample sequenced in a study of T cells in Graves' hyperthyroidism and ophthalmopathy. TCR beta CDR3 region amplification was performed from RNA transcripts. The primer set for the first-round RT-PCR of the TCR CDR3 was HTBI. Via MiXCR, TCRdb re-called the multiplex PCR reads, giving one row per CDR3 protein. Of around 300,000 distinct CDR3 sequences listed, under 30% are singletons. Input material: blood. These receptors all stem from a man aged 40-49 years with Graves' hyperthyroidism that later progressed to Graves' ophthalmopathy.

In this sample, this clonotype turned up many times. The chain combines TRBV7-8 with TRBJ1-2, with D unclear. The length of the CDR3 is 17 residues. Trimming removed 3 bases at V and 1 base at J, with 18 bases between. CDR1 is SGHVS and CDR2 is FQNEAQ in the germline V gene. For the CDR3, the DNA is TGTGCCAGCAGCTTCAACCTTGTGGCCGGATATAACTATGGCTACACCTTC. Its protein product is CASSFNLVAGYNYGYTF.

This clonotype was seen many times. This chain joins TRBV7-8 and TRBJ2-1; D remains ambiguous. Per the germline V gene, CDR1 is SGHVS and CDR2 is FQNEAQ. The CDR3 has 12 residues. V dropped 6 bases and J dropped 3 bases, with 6 bases sitting between them. The CDR3 region is CASRSFYNEQFF. The DNA for the CDR3 is TGTGCCAGCAGGTCATTCTACAATGAGCAGTTCTTC.

This clonotype was counted ten times or more. The rearrangement uses TRBV6-5 and TRBJ2-7; 8 bases line up with TRBD1. This CDR3 spans 15 amino acids. V gave up 6 bases and J gave up 3 bases; unmatched junction bases: 10. Germline V gene data show CDR1 as MNHEY and CDR2 as SVGAGI. The CDR3 DNA reads TGTGCCAGCAGAAAGACAGGGGTCGTCTACTACGAGCAGTACTTC. Residues: CASRKTGVVYYEQYF.

This clonotype has at least ten counts. This chain connects TRBV6-5 to TRBJ2-2; D not certain. The ends were cut back, 2 bases at V and 5 bases at J, with 15 bases in the middle. The CDR3 covers 16 residues. Looked up from germline, CDR1 is MNHEY and CDR2 is SVGAGI. The CDR3 spells CASSYGTSPRTGELFF. In nucleotides, the CDR3 is TGTGCCAGCAGTTACGGTACCTCCCCGAGGACCGGGGAGCTGTTTTTT.

Ten or more counts support this clonotype. The chain recombines TRBV11-2 with TRBJ2-7; 10 nucleotides line up with TRBD1. This CDR3 has 14 residues. The V gene end was trimmed by 5 bases and the J gene end by 4 bases; junction bases not matched to a gene: 5. Germline CDR1 is SGHAT and CDR2 is FQNNGV. The DNA of the CDR3 is TGTGCCAGCAGCCCATGGGGACAGGGGTACGAGCAGTACTTC. Translating gives CASSPWGQGYEQYF. Complete variable domain (other parts from reference TRBV11-2 and TRBJ2-7): EAGVAQSPRYKIIEKRQSVAFWCNPISGHATLYWYQQILGQGPKLLIQFQNNGVVDDSQLPKDRFSAERLKGVDSTLKIQPAKLEDSAVYLCASSPWGQGYEQYFGPGTRLTVT.

This clonotype was found a few times. The genes are TRBV27 and TRBJ1-2, with TRBD1 identical over 7 bases. The CDR3 is made up of 15 amino acids. The V segment lost 8 bases and the J segment 0 bases; nucleotides outside the gene matches: 9. Germline V lookup: CDR1 MNHEY, CDR2 SMNVEV (reference sequence). CDR3 nucleotide sequence: TGTGCCAGCGGTAAAGACAGGGTCGCTAACTATGGCTACACCTTC. Its translation is CASGKDRVANYGYTF.

This clonotype was found many times. The CDR3 DNA reads as TGTGCCAGCACTCCGAGAGGGAGTGGTCACGAGCAGTACTTC. It specifies CASTPRGSGHEQYF. V usage is TRBV2 and J usage is TRBJ2-7; possible D gene TRBD2, 5 bases. The CDR3 is 14 residues long. Germline CDR1 is SNHLY and CDR2 is FYNNEI. V was cut by 7 bases and J by 5 bases, with 18 bases left in between.

The chain carries TRBV29-1 and TRBJ2-4; TRBD2 might be the D (6 bases). V was pared by 0 bases and J by 1 base, with 10 bases between. The germline CDR1 and CDR2 sequences are SQVTM and ANQGSEA. The CDR3 has 15 residues. CDR3 residues: CSVEDPRGAKNIQYF. The CDR3 nucleotides read TGCAGCGTTGAAGATCCACGGGGGGCCAAAAACATTCAGTACTTC.

This clonotype was picked up many times. The CDR3 nucleotides read TGTGCCATCAGTGTCGGGGGGGATGCAAAGGAAACCCAGTACTTC. Translation gives CAISVGGDAKETQYF. The chain carries TRBV10-3 and TRBJ2-5; 8 bases line up with TRBD2. This CDR3 contains 15 residues. J was trimmed by 8 bases and V by 4 bases; bases with no gene match: 12. Germline CDR1 is ENHRY and CDR2 is SYGVKD.

This clonotype was detected many times. The gene calls are TRBV3-1 and TRBJ2-1, with 8 bases identical to TRBD2. Looked up from germline, CDR1 is LGHDT and CDR2 is YNNKEL (reference sequence). The CDR3 has 16 amino acids. The V segment lost 4 bases and the J segment 7 bases; nucleotides outside the gene matches: 12. CDR3 nucleotide sequence: TGTGCCAGCAGCCCTTTTGCGGGGGGAAGTCGGAATGAGCAGTTCTTC. Amino acids: CASSPFAGGSRNEQFF.

At least ten counts were recorded for this clonotype. The chain carries TRBV20-1 and TRBJ2-5, with D unresolved. Germline assignment: CDR1 DFQATT and CDR2 SNEGSKA (reference sequence). This CDR3 has 13 residues. V lost 4 bases to trimming and J lost 6 bases, with 15 bases between them. The CDR3 here is CSATLDLAQTQYF. As DNA, the CDR3 is TGCAGTGCTACCCTCGATCTGGCACAGACCCAGTACTTC.

The CDR3, as DNA: TGTGCCAGCAGTTCGCCGGGACAGGGGAATCAGCCCCAGCATTTT. This translates into CASSSPGQGNQPQHF. The V and J genes are TRBV27 and TRBJ1-5; 10 bases align to TRBD1. V was clipped by 4 bases and J by 4 bases; unmatched bases: 4. The CDR3 spans 15 residues. In germline, CDR1 is MNHEY, CDR2 SMNVEV (reference sequence).

In this sample, this clonotype turned up many times. The V gene is TRBV12-3 or TRBV12-4, the J gene TRBJ2-2, with D perhaps TRBD1 (6 bases). Between the trimmed V and J ends, which lost 6 bases and 6 bases, there was a span of 17 bases. This CDR3 has 15 amino acids. As DNA, the CDR3 is TGTGCCAGCAGCCCACCGGGACAAAGGGCCGGGGAGCTGTTTTTT. Its translation: CASSPPGQRAGELFF.

In its sample, this clonotype was seen many times. The chain carries TRBV2 and TRBJ2-7; 11 positions agree with TRBD2. The CDR3 is made up of 17 amino acids. Germline V gives CDR1 SNHLY, CDR2 FYNNEI. Unmatched junction bases numbered 12, after V lost 4 bases and J lost 4 bases. The CDR3 reads CASSGSSGRALVYEQYF. CDR3 DNA: TGTGCCAGCAGTGGAAGTAGCGGGAGGGCCCTCGTTTACGAGCAGTACTTC.

V usage is TRBV28 and J usage is TRBJ1-5, with D maybe TRBD1 (6 bases). Between the trimmed V and J ends, which lost 4 bases and 2 bases, there was a span of 12 bases. CDR3 length: 15 residues. From germline, CDR1 is MDHEN and CDR2 SYDVKM. In DNA, the CDR3 is TGTGCCAGCAGTTATGGGGGGCGCCGCAATCAGCCCCAGCATTTT. Its protein is CASSYGGRRNQPQHF. Filled out from reference TRBV28 and TRBJ1-5, the complete variable domain reads DVKVTQSSRYLVKRTGEKVFLECVQDMDHENMFWYRQDPGLGLRLIYFSYDVKMKEKGDIPEGYSVSREKKERFSLILESASTNQTSMYLCASSYGGRRNQPQHFGDGTRLSIL.

This chain joins TRBV28 and TRBJ1-6; D call uncertain. The CDR3 has 14 residues. Looked up from germline, CDR1 is MDHEN and CDR2 is SYDVKM. The ends were cut back, 5 bases at V and 10 bases at J, with 15 bases in the middle. DNA of the CDR3: TGTGCCAGCAGTCCCCGGACCAAGAACTCACCCCTCCACTTT. Translation: CASSPRTKNSPLHF.

This clonotype was counted many times. This sequence joins TRBV19 and TRBJ1-5; D is undetermined. The germline V and J ends were trimmed by 2 bases and 4 bases, with 9 bases remaining between them. The CDR3 sequence is 14 residues long. Germline V gene sequence: CDR1 LNHDA, CDR2 SQIVND (reference sequence). CDR3 loop: CASSILGINQPQHF. CDR3 DNA: TGTGCCAGTAGTATACTGGGCATTAATCAGCCCCAGCATTTT.

This clonotype showed up many times. This may arise from a read error, as a much more abundant clone is one base away. Given the absence of the conserved phenylalanine or tryptophan at the CDR3 end, a read error is likely. This chain links TRBV6-4 with TRBJ1-5, with D tentatively TRBD1 (5 bases). V gave up 7 bases and J gave up 6 bases, with 13 bases separating them. The CDR3 runs to 13 residues. Germline CDR1 is MRHNA and CDR2 is SNTAGT. The CDR3 sequence is CASIRESSQPQHL. The CDR3 DNA reads TGTGCCAGCATCAGGGAATCGAGTCAGCCCCAGCATCTT.

This clonotype was found many times. This rearrangement joins TRBV20-1 to TRBJ1-5; D unresolved. Germline CDR1 is DFQATT and CDR2 is SNEGSKA (reference sequence). Trimming took off 3 bases at V and 6 bases at J, with 12 bases between the two ends. The CDR3 consists of 13 residues. The CDR3 sequence: CSASDGVGQPQHF. CDR3 bases: TGCAGTGCTAGCGATGGGGTAGGTCAGCCCCAGCATTTT.

In its sample, this clonotype was seen many times. The chain's CDR3 is CASSQGNQDPYGYTF. For the CDR3, the DNA is TGTGCCAGCAGCCAAGGAAATCAAGACCCCTATGGCTACACCTTC. The chain couples TRBV4-2 to TRBJ1-2; D gene ambiguous. Deletions cut 1 base from V and 4 bases from J, with 13 bases between. This CDR3 is 15 amino acids long. CDR1 and CDR2 from the germline V gene are LGHNA and YNFKEQ.

Ten or more counts support this clonotype. The chain links TRBV6-2 or TRBV6-3 to TRBJ1-5; D remains ambiguous. The CDR3 length is 18 residues. Between the trimmed V and J ends, which lost 5 bases and 1 base, there was a span of 21 bases. Per germline, CDR1 MNHEY and CDR2 SVGEGT. The CDR3: CASSHHSGIRGSNQPQHF. The CDR3 region has the DNA TGTGCCAGCAGTCACCATTCCGGGATACGTGGGAGCAATCAGCCCCAGCATTTT.

This clonotype was seen repeatedly, ten times or more. The chain recombines TRBV4-2 with TRBJ1-6, with unresolved D. V was cut by 1 base and J by 6 bases, with 7 bases left in between. The CDR3 spans 14 residues. The V gene's germline CDR1 is LGHNA and CDR2 YNFKEQ. In nucleotides, the CDR3 is TGTGCCAGCAGCCAAGGACGGACTAATTCACCCCTCCACTTT. Its protein product is CASSQGRTNSPLHF.

A few counts support this clonotype. A read error may produce the germline difference seen at one junction end. The V call is TRBV25-1, the J call TRBJ2-7, with D unclear. This CDR3 comprises 11 residues. The germline CDR1 and CDR2 sequences are MGHDK and SYGVNS. The CDR3 bases are TGTGCCAGCAGTGAATCCTCCGAGCAGTACTTC. Residues: CASSESSEQYF.

The sample holds many counts of this clonotype. This chain joins TRBV28 and TRBJ2-7; D perhaps matches TRBD1 (6 bases). The CDR3 totals 13 residues. The ends were cut back, 7 bases at V and 2 bases at J, with 12 bases in the middle. Germline loops: CDR1 MDHEN, CDR2 SYDVKM. This CDR3 is CASNDRPTYEQYF. The CDR3 DNA sequence: TGTGCCAGCAATGACAGGCCAACCTACGAGCAGTACTTC.

This clonotype has a single count. This chain connects TRBV12-3 or TRBV12-4 to TRBJ1-3; D is undetermined. The germline V and J ends were trimmed by 2 bases and 4 bases, with 6 bases remaining between them. This CDR3 has 13 amino acids. This chain's CDR3 is CASSLSTGNTIYF. The CDR3 DNA follows: TGTGCCAGCAGTTTAAGTACCGGAAACACCATATATTTT.

This clonotype was recorded at least ten times. V and J are TRBV27 and TRBJ1-2, with D perhaps TRBD1 (5 bases). Germline-derived CDR1 and CDR2 are MNHEY and SMNVEV (reference sequence). There are 14 residues in the CDR3. Trimming shortened V by 8 bases and J by 2 bases, and 15 bases separated the two germline ends. The CDR3 DNA is TGTGCCAGCGCCCCGGCCAGGGTAAACTATGGCTACACCTTC. It specifies CASAPARVNYGYTF.

The chain joins TRBV6-1 to TRBJ2-7, with D possibly TRBD1 on 5 matching bases. The V gene lost 7 bases and the J gene lost 2 bases, with 15 bases spanning the gap. This CDR3 region has 14 residues. Germline CDR1 and CDR2: MNHNS and SASEGT. The CDR3 coding sequence is TGTGCCAGCACAACAGGCGACAGAGCCTACGAGCAGTACTTC. Its translation is CASTTGDRAYEQYF.

The chain links TRBV6-1 to TRBJ1-2; 12 bases fit TRBD1. J lost 8 bases, V lost 5 bases, and 6 bases had no gene match. Germline V lookup: CDR1 MNHNS, CDR2 SASEGT. CDR3 length: 14 amino acids. This chain's CDR3 is CASSPGTGGFGYTF. The CDR3 DNA reads TGTGCCAGCAGTCCCGGGACAGGGGGCTTCGGCTACACCTTC.

This clonotype was observed many times. This chain links TRBV7-3 with TRBJ1-1, with D uncertain. This CDR3 is built from 16 residues. In germline, CDR1 is SGHTA, CDR2 FQGTGA. The V end was cut by 1 base, the J end by 0 bases, with 12 bases between. The CDR3 is CASSLMPNGVNTEAFF. The DNA of the CDR3 is TGTGCCAGCAGCTTAATGCCTAATGGGGTGAACACTGAAGCTTTCTTT.

This clonotype has ten or more counts. The V and J genes are TRBV5-1 and TRBJ2-4, with D perhaps given as TRBD1 or TRBD2 (5 bases each). Between the trimmed V and J ends, which lost 5 bases and 9 bases, there was a span of 24 bases. The CDR3 is 16 amino acids. Germline CDR1 SGHRS, CDR2 YFSETQ. CDR3 loop: CASSREGTDIYGIQYF. CDR3 nucleotide sequence: TGCGCCAGCAGTAGAGAGGGGACGGATATTTATGGCATTCAGTACTTC.

This clonotype was observed many times. The chain carries TRBV19 and TRBJ2-2; TRBD1 agrees at 8 bases. Germline CDR1 is LNHDA and CDR2 is SQIVND (reference sequence). The CDR3 sequence is 17 residues long. The V and J ends lost 5 bases and 1 base, in that order; junction bases with no gene match: 9. The CDR3 sequence is CASSWVPGTGNTGELFF. In nucleotides, the CDR3 is TGTGCCAGTAGTTGGGTACCCGGGACAGGGAACACCGGGGAGCTGTTTTTT.

This clonotype was seen ten or more times. The chain links TRBV14 to TRBJ1-3; unclear D gene. The CDR3 is 17 residues long. The germline V gene has CDR1 SGHDN and CDR2 FVKESK. V gave up 0 bases and J gave up 4 bases, with 16 bases separating them. CDR3 sequence (DNA): TGTGCCAGCAGCCAAGAATATGGGGTACGGACGGGAAACACCATATATTTT. This codes for CASSQEYGVRTGNTIYF.